This TCR beta chain was observed in a study of T-cell memory formation after mild COVID-19. TCRdb recomputed calls from the 5' RACE reads with MiXCR, one row per CDR3 protein. The sample lists 190,000 or so distinct CDR3 sequences; around 30% were seen once. The study, taken as a whole, reports: Largely, contracting CD4+ clones fell within CM and EM, and contracting CD8+ clones within EMRA.

Of note for this clonotype: Its antigen is as yet unknown.

Sequences were obtained from PBMCs or a T cell subset sorted from them (not recorded which). The sequence was obtained from an adult woman who had mild COVID-19 (a few samples of this study predate the infection). Cell type and time point are not known.

CDR3: CASSAGTGLLHQPQHF. The CDR3 DNA reads TGTGCCAGCAGCGCCGGGACAGGGCTCTTGCATCAGCCCCAGCATTTT. The chain has TRBV7-9 and TRBJ1-5, with 9 bases identical to TRBD1. The CDR3 is 16 amino acids. Germline assignment: CDR1 SEHNR and CDR2 FQNEAQ (reference sequence). V was clipped by 5 bases and J by 5 bases; unmatched bases: 10.